This T cell receptor (beta chain) was profiled in a study of blood T cell repertoires in COVID-19. The overall study: The origin of the acute and convalescent COVID-19 samples was the United States, Italy and Spain. Sources were T cells, B-cell-depleted T cells, or PBMCs; the material itself was cDNA or gDNA.

This clone was seen only a few times. Authors' data handling: Estimation of nucleated cell counts was performed using reference gene primer amplification. Generated by immunoSEQ multiplex PCR, the TCRdb table keeps only in-frame clones and is missing some. The V and J calls and the clone size are those of that table, but D and trimming were determined from the DNA. The profile shows hundreds of thousands of clones, roughly 90% of them singletons. Trimming removed 0 bases from V and 2 bases from J; junction bases left unmatched: 2. From germline, CDR1 is KGHDR and CDR2 SFDVKD. The CDR3 runs 17 residues.

What was sequenced was peripheral blood. This receptor was obtained from a woman younger than 45 with acute or convalescent COVID-19. V usage is TRBV24-1 and J usage is TRBJ2-3; 12 nucleotides match TRBD1. CDR3 loop: CATSDLGTGGFTDTQYF. CDR3 coding DNA: TGTGCCACCAGTGATTTGGGGACAGGGGGCTTCACAGATACGCAGTATTTT.